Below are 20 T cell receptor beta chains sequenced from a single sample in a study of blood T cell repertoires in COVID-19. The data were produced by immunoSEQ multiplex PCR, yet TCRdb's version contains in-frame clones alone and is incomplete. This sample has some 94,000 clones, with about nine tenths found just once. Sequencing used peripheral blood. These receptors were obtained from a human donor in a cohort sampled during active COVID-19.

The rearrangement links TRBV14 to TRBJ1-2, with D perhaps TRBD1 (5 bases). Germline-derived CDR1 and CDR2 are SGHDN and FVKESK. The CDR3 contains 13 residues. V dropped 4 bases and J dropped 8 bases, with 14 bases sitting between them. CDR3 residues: CASSPAGPRGYTF. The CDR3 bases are TGTGCCAGCAGCCCCGCGGGGCCTCGGGGCTACACCTTC.

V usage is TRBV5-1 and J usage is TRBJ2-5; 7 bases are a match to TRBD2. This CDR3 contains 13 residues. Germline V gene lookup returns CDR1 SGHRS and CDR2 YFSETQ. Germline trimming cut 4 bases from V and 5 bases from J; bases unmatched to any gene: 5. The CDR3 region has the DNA TGCGCCAGCAGCCCCTTGGGGGGGGAGACCCAGTACTTC. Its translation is CASSPLGGETQYF. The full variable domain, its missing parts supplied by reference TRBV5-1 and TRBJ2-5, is KAGVTQTPRYLIKTRGQQVTLSCSPISGHRSVSWYQQTPGQGLQFLFEYFSETQRNKGNFPGRFSGRQFSNSRSEMNVSTLELGDSALYLCASSPLGGETQYFGPGTRLLVL.

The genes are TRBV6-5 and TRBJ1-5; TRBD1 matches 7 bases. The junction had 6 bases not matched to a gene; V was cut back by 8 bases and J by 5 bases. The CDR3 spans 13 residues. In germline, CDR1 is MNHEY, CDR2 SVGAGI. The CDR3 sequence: CASEGQGDQPQHF. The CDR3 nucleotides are TGTGCCAGCGAGGGCCAGGGGGATCAGCCCCAGCATTTT.

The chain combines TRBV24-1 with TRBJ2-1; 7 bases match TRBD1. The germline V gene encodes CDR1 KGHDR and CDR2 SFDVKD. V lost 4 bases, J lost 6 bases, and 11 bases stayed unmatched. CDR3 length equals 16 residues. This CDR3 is CATSDPALGQPNEQFF. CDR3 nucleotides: TGTGCCACCAGTGACCCGGCCCTGGGACAGCCCAATGAGCAGTTCTTC.

CDR3 in amino acids: CSARRPAGSTDTQYF. CDR3 nucleotide sequence: TGCAGCGCTCGCCGACCCGCGGGGAGCACAGATACGCAGTATTTT. This sequence joins TRBV29-1 and TRBJ2-3; tentatively, D is TRBD2 (6 bases). Germline CDR1 reads SQVTM; CDR2 reads ANQGSEA. The CDR3 runs to 15 residues. Trimming stripped 7 bases from V and 0 bases from J, with 17 bases between.

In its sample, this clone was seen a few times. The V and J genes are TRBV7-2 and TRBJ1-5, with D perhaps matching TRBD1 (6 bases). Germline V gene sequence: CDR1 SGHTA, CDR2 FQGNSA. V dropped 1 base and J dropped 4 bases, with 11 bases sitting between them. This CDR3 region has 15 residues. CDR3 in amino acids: CASSLVTGSNQPQHF. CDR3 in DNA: TGTGCCAGCAGCTTAGTCACAGGGTCTAATCAGCCCCAGCATTTT.

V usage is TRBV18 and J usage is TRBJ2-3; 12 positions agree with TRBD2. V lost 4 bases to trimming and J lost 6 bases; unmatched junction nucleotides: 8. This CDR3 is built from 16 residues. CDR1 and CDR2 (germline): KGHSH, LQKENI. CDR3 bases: TGTGCCAGCTCACTTCAGACTAGCGGGAGTGGCGATACGCAGTATTTT. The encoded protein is CASSLQTSGSGDTQYF. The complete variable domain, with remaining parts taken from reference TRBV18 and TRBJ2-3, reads NAGVMQNPRHLVRRRGQEARLRCSPMKGHSHVYWYRQLPEEGLKFMVYLQKENIIDESGMPKERFSAEFPKEGPSILRIQQVVRGDSAAYFCASSLQTSGSGDTQYFGPGTRLTVL.

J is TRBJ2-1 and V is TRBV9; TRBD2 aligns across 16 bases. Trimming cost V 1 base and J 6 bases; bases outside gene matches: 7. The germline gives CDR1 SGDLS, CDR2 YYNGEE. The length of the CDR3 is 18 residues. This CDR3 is CASSVTGTSGRVGNEQFF. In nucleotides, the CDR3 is TGTGCCAGCAGCGTAACCGGGACTAGCGGGAGGGTGGGCAATGAGCAGTTCTTC. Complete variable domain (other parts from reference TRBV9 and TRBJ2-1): DSGVTQTPKHLITATGQRVTLRCSPRSGDLSVYWYQQSLDQGLQFLIQYYNGEERAKGNILERFSAQQFPDLHSELNLSSLELGDSALYFCASSVTGTSGRVGNEQFFGPGTRLTVL.

CDR3 protein: CASSSQGSHNEQFF. The CDR3 DNA reads as TGCGCCAGCAGCTCCCAGGGATCGCACAATGAGCAGTTCTTC. The rearrangement joins TRBV5-1 to TRBJ2-1; tentatively, D is TRBD1 (5 bases). V dropped 3 bases and J dropped 5 bases, with 12 bases sitting between them. This CDR3 is built from 14 residues. The V gene's germline CDR1 is SGHRS and CDR2 YFSETQ.

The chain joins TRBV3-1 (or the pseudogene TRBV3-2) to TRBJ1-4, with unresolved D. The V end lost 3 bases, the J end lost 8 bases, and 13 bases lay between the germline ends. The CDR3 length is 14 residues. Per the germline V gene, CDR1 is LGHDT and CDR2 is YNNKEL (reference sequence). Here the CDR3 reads CASSQRESGEKLFF. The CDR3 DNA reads TGTGCCAGCAGCCAGAGGGAGAGTGGGGAAAAACTGTTTTTT.

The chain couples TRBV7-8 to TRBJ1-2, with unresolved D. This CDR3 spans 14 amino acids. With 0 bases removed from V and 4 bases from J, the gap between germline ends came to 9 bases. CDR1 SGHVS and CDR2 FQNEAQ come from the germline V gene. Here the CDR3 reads CASSLARVPYGYTF. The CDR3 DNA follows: TGTGCCAGCAGCTTAGCGCGGGTTCCCTATGGCTACACCTTC.

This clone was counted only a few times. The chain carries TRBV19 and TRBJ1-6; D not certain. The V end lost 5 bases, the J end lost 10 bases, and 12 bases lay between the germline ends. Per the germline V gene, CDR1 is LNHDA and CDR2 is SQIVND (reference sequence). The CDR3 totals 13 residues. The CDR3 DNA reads TGTGCCAGTAGTGAGGGTATGGAATCACCCCTCCACTTT. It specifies CASSEGMESPLHF.

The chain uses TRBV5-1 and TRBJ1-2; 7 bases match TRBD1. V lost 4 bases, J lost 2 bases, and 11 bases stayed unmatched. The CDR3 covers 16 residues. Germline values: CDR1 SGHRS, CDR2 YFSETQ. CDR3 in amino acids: CASSPRMATGNYGYTF. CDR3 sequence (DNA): TGCGCCAGCAGCCCCCGCATGGCGACAGGGAACTATGGCTACACCTTC. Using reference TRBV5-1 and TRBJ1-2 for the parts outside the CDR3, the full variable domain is KAGVTQTPRYLIKTRGQQVTLSCSPISGHRSVSWYQQTPGQGLQFLFEYFSETQRNKGNFPGRFSGRQFSNSRSEMNVSTLELGDSALYLCASSPRMATGNYGYTFGSGTRLTVV.

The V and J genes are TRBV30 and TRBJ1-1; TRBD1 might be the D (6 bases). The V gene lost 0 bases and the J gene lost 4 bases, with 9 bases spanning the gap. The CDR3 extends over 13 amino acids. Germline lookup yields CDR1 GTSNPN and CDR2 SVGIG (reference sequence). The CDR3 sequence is CAWSVTGSTEAFF. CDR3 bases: TGTGCCTGGAGTGTAACAGGGTCCACTGAAGCTTTCTTT.

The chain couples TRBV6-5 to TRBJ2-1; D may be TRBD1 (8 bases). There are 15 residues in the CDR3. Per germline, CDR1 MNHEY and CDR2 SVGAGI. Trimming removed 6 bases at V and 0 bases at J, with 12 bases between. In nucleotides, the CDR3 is TGTGCCAGCAGAACAGGGGGGGGCTCCTACAATGAGCAGTTCTTC. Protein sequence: CASRTGGGSYNEQFF.

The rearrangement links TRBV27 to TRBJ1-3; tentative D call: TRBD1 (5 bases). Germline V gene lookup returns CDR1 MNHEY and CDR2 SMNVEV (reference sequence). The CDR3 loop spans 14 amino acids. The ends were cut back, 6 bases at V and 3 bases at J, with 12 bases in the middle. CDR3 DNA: TGTGCCAGCAGCCACACAGGATTTGGAAACACCATATATTTT. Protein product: CASSHTGFGNTIYF.

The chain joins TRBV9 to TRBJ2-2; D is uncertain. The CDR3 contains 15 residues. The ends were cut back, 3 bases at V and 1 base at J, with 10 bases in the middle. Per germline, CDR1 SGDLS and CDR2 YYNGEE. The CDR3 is CASSGEHLNTGELFF. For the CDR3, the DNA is TGTGCCAGCAGCGGTGAACACCTGAACACCGGGGAGCTGTTTTTT.

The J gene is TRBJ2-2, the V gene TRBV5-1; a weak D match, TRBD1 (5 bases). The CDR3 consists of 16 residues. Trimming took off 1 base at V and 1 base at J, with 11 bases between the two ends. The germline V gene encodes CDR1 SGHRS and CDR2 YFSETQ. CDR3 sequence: CASSLWAGMNTGELFF. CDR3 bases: TGCGCCAGCAGCTTGTGGGCAGGGATGAACACCGGGGAGCTGTTTTTT.

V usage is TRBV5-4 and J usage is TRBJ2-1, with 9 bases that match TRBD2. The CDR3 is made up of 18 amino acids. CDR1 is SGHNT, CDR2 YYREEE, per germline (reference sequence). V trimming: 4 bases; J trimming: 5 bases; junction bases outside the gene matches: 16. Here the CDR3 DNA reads TGTGCCAGCAGCCTCAGGGCGGCGGGAGGGCCAAATGACAATGAGCAGTTCTTC. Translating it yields CASSLRAAGGPNDNEQFF.

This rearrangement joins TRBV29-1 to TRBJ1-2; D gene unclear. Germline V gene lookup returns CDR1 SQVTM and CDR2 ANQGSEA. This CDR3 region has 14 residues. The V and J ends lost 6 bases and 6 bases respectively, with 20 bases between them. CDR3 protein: CSVTPGGEWDGYTF. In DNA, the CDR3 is TGCAGCGTAACCCCCGGCGGCGAATGGGATGGCTACACCTTC.